The 10 T cell receptor beta chains given below trace back to one sample, sequenced in a study of T cells after yellow fever vaccination. Each CDR3 protein gets one entry after TCRdb re-called the 5' RACE reads with MiXCR. Found here are hundreds of thousands of distinct CDR3 sequences, over 9% of them singletons; the top ten hold under 15%. This sample comprised PBMCs, obtained on the day of the yellow fever booster vaccination. These receptors came from a man younger than 40 who received the YFV17D yellow fever vaccine.

This chain connects TRBV6-1 to TRBJ1-1; TRBD1 might be the D (6 bases). The CDR3 sequence is 16 residues long. V lost 7 bases to trimming and J lost 1 base, with 19 bases between them. Germline loops: CDR1 MNHNS, CDR2 SASEGT. The CDR3 sequence is CASKLFGGAGNTEAFF. CDR3 coding DNA: TGTGCCAGCAAGCTTTTTGGGGGGGCGGGGAACACTGAAGCTTTCTTT.

The V call is TRBV7-8, the J call TRBJ2-7; no clear D. CDR1 and CDR2 (germline): SGHVS, FQNEAQ. CDR3 size: 15 residues. V was cut by 0 bases and J by 3 bases, with 12 bases left in between. CDR3 region: CASSLARSRSYEQYF. CDR3 coding DNA: TGTGCCAGCAGCTTAGCGAGGTCTAGGAGCTACGAGCAGTACTTC.

This clonotype has just a few counts. The chain has TRBV7-2 and TRBJ2-7, with D hard to call. Per germline, CDR1 SGHTA and CDR2 FQGNSA. Trimming took off 5 bases at V and 2 bases at J, with 13 bases between the two ends. This CDR3 comprises 14 residues. The CDR3 here is CASSPLRAPYEQYF. The CDR3 DNA follows: TGTGCCAGCAGCCCACTCCGGGCCCCCTACGAGCAGTACTTC.

This clonotype was observed a handful of times. This chain connects TRBV2 to TRBJ2-7; D uncertain. Per germline, CDR1 SNHLY and CDR2 FYNNEI. The CDR3 sequence is 15 residues long. Trimming pared 6 bases from V and 0 bases from J, leaving 15 bases between. CDR3 loop: CASRKRIVSSYEQYF. The CDR3 DNA reads as TGTGCCAGCAGAAAAAGGATCGTTAGCTCCTACGAGCAGTACTTC.

The rearrangement links TRBV20-1 to TRBJ2-7; 8 nucleotides match TRBD2. The V and J ends lost 6 bases and 7 bases, in that order; junction bases with no gene match: 14. CDR1 is DFQATT and CDR2 is SNEGSKA in the germline V gene (reference sequence). CDR3 length: 14 amino acids. DNA of the CDR3: TGCAGTGCCCCCGAGCGAAGCGGGAGTATGGAGCAGTACTTC. It codes for CSAPERSGSMEQYF.

This clonotype showed up just a few times. The rearrangement uses TRBV7-6 and TRBJ2-3, with 9 nucleotides matching TRBD1. This CDR3 comprises 15 residues. Germline trimming cut 5 bases from V and 7 bases from J; bases unmatched to any gene: 10. Per germline, CDR1 SGHVS and CDR2 FNYEAQ. CDR3: CASSRQGEGVNTQYF. The CDR3 coding sequence is TGTGCCAGCAGCCGACAGGGGGAGGGTGTGAATACGCAGTATTTT.

This clonotype has just a few counts. This chain connects TRBV10-2 to TRBJ2-7; possibly TRBD2 for D (6 bases). Germline CDR1 reads WSHSY; CDR2 reads SAAADI. The CDR3 has 14 amino acids. V lost 7 bases to trimming and J lost 0 bases, with 13 bases between them. CDR3 nucleotide sequence: TGCGCCAGCAAAGGCGGCGGGACCTCCTACGAGCAGTACTTC. Protein sequence: CASKGGGTSYEQYF.

The chain couples TRBV12-3 or TRBV12-4 to TRBJ2-3; 10 bases match TRBD2. The CDR3 has 19 amino acids. The V gene end was trimmed by 7 bases and the J gene end by 1 base; junction bases not matched to a gene: 17. The CDR3 loop reads CASTLRPKTSGDRTDTQYF. DNA of the CDR3: TGTGCCAGCACCTTGCGTCCGAAAACTAGCGGGGACCGCACAGATACGCAGTATTTT.

The chain combines TRBV6-1 with TRBJ1-5; 12 positions agree with TRBD1. V was clipped by 6 bases and J by 6 bases; unmatched bases: 12. The V gene's germline CDR1 is MNHNS and CDR2 SASEGT. The CDR3 extends over 17 amino acids. The CDR3 DNA sequence: TGTGCCAGCAGCCGGCAGGGACAGGGGGCTTTTCGTCAGCCCCAGCATTTT. As protein: CASSRQGQGAFRQPQHF.

The table lists this clonotype with a few counts. The genes are TRBV20-1 and TRBJ1-5, with D tentatively TRBD1 (6 bases). Germline V CDR1 and CDR2: DFQATT, SNEGSKA (reference sequence). Trimming removed 6 bases at V and 3 bases at J, with 18 bases between. The CDR3 has 15 residues. The CDR3 DNA is TGCAGTGCCTCCGATGGGGGGCGGGTCAATCAGCCCCAGCATTTT. It specifies CSASDGGRVNQPQHF.